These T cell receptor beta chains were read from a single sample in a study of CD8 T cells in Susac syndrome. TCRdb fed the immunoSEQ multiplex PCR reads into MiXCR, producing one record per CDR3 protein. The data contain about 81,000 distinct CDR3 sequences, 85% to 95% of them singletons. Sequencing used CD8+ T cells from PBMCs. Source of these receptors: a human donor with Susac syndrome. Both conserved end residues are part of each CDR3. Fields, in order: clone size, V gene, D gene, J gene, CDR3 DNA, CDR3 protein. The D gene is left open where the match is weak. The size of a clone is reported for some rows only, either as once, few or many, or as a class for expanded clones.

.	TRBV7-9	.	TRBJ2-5	TGTGCCAGCAGCTTAGCGACAGGTTACCAAGAGACCCAGTACTTC	CASSLATGYQETQYF
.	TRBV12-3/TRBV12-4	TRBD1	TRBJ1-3	TGTGCCAGCAGTCCGCCGGGACAGGCGGGAAACACCATATATTTT	CASSPPGQAGNTIYF
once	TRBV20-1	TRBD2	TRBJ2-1	TGCAGTGCACCCAAGGGGTACGGGAGGGCCCCCTACAATGAGCAGTTCTTC	CSAPKGYGRAPYNEQFF
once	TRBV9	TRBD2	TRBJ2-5	TGTGCCAGCAGCGAGGGACTAGCCCTGGAAGAGACCCAGTACTTC	CASSEGLALEETQYF
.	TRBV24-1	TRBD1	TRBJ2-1	TGTGCCACCAGTGATTTCGGGACAGGTAACAATGAGCAGTTCTTC	CATSDFGTGNNEQFF
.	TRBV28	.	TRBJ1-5	TGTGCCAGCAGTGTGTCCGGGAGCAACAATCAGCCCCAGCATTTT	CASSVSGSNNQPQHF
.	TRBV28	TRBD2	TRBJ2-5	TGTGCCAGCTTGGGGTCTACTAGCGGGAGGGCCCTCGATGAGACCCAGTACTTC	CASLGSTSGRALDETQYF
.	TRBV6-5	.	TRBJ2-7	TGTGCCAGCAGCCCTGACGGCGCCTACGAGCAGTACTTC	CASSPDGAYEQYF
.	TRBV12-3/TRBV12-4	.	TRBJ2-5	TGTGCCAGCAGTTTACAGGCACCACAAGAGACCCAGTACTTC	CASSLQAPQETQYF
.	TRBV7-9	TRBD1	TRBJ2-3	TGTGCCAGCAGCTTAGCCGGGACAGGGGTCGCAGATACGCAGTATTTT	CASSLAGTGVADTQYF
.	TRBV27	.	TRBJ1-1	TGTGCCAGCAGCGGGGGGACCCTTGGGGACACTGAAGCTTTCTTT	CASSGGTLGDTEAFF
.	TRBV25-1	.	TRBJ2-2	TGTGCCAGCAGTGATTGGGGGCGAGGGGGGACCGGGGAGCTGTTTTTT	CASSDWGRGGTGELFF
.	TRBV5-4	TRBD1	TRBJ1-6	TGTGCCAGCAGCGTCGACAGGGCCCTTGGCTCACCCCTCCACTTT	CASSVDRALGSPLHF
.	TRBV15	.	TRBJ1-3	TGTGCCACCAGCACCCCGGGACGGGGAAACACCATATATTTT	CATSTPGRGNTIYF
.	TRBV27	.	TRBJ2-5	TGTGCCAGCAGCTCCTTAGCCGACGGGGAGACCCAGTACTTC	CASSSLADGETQYF
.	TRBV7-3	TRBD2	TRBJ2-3	TGTGCCAGCAGCGCCGGACTAGCGGGAGACCCGCAGTATTTT	CASSAGLAGDPQYF
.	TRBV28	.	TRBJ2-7	TGTGCCAGCGTTTTGGGCGAGATTGAGCAGTACTTC	CASVLGEIEQYF
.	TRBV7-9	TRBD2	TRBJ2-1	TGTGCCAGCAGCTTAGCGGGACTAGTCTATGAGCAGTTCTTC	CASSLAGLVYEQFF
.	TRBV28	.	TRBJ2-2	TGTGCCAGCAGTTTACCCCGGGACTCCTCCGGGGGGGAGCTGTTTTTT	CASSLPRDSSGGELFF
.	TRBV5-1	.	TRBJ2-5	TGCGCCAGCAGCTTAGGACAGCTACTCCAAGAGACCCAGTACTTC	CASSLGQLLQETQYF
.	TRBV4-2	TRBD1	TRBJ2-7	TGTGCCAGCAGACTCCAACAGGGGGCTAGCTCCTACGAGCAGTACTTC	CASRLQQGASSYEQYF
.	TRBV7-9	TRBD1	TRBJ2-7	TGTGCCAGCAGACCGGGACAGACCTACGAGCAGTACTTC	CASRPGQTYEQYF
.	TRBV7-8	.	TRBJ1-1	TGTGCCAGCAGCTTACTCCTGGGGGTCGGATTGAACACTGAAGCTTTCTTT	CASSLLLGVGLNTEAFF
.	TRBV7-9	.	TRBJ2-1	TGTGCCAGCAGCTCAGACATGGATGAGCAGTTCTTC	CASSSDMDEQFF
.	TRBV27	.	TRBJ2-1	TGTGCCAGCAGGACCGGTTATAACAATGAGCAGTTCTTC	CASRTGYNNEQFF
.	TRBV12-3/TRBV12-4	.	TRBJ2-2	TGTGCCAGCAGTACTCTGGGGCCGAACACCGGGGAGCTGTTTTTT	CASSTLGPNTGELFF
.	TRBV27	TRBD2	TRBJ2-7	TGTGCCAGCAGTTTAGGGCGGGGGGGCCCATACGAGCAGTACTTC	CASSLGRGGPYEQYF
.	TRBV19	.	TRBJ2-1	TGTGCCAGTAGTATAGCTGATTACAATGAGCAGTTCTTC	CASSIADYNEQFF
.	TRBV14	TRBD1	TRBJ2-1	TGTGCCAGCAGCCACGGGGACAGAGACAATGAGCAGTTCTTC	CASSHGDRDNEQFF
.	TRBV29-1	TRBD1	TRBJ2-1	TGCAGCGGAAAGGGACAGGCCAGCGATGAGCAGTTCTTC	CSGKGQASDEQFF
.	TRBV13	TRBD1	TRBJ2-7	TGTGCCAGCAGCTATGGGGACAGTAGCTCCTACGAGCAGTACTTC	CASSYGDSSSYEQYF
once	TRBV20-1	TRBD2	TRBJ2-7	TGCAGTGCTAGAGAACTAGCGGTTCCCTACGAGCAGTACTTC	CSARELAVPYEQYF
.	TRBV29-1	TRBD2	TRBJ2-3	TGCAGCGTTGAGAGGCGGGAGAGGTCAGATACGCAGTATTTT	CSVERRERSDTQYF
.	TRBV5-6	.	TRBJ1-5	TGTGCCAGCAGCTTGGACGGGTATGGCAATCAGCCCCAGCATTTT	CASSLDGYGNQPQHF
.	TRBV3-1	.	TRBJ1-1	TGTGCCAGCAGCCAAGAAGCAGCCAACACTGAAGCTTTCTTT	CASSQEAANTEAFF
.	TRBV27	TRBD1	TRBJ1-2	TGTGCCAGCAGGCGCCAGGGGGACGATGGCTACACCTTC	CASRRQGDDGYTF
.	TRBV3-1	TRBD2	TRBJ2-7	TGTGCCAGCAGCCATTTGAGCGGGGAGACCAACTACGAGCAGTACTTC	CASSHLSGETNYEQYF
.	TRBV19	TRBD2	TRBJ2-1	TGTGCCAGTAGTGGTGGACTAGCGGGAGTTCAGTTCTTC	CASSGGLAGVQFF
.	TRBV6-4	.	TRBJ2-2	TGTGCCAGCAGTGATCGGGAGAACACCGGGGAGCTGTTTTTT	CASSDRENTGELFF
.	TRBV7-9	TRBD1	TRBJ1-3	TGTGCCAGCAGCCCCGGGACAGGGAACACCATATATTTT	CASSPGTGNTIYF
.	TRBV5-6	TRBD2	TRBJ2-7	TGTGCCAGCAGCTTGGGTGGAGCGGGAGGGCCGAGTGAGCAGTACTTC	CASSLGGAGGPSEQYF
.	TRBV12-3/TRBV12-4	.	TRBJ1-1	TGTGCCAGCAGTCCCTTGGGAACTGAAGCTTTCTTT	CASSPLGTEAFF
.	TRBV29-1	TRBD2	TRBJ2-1	TGCAGCGTTGACCCTAGCGGGGGCCCGACGAGGAATGAGCAGTTCTTC	CSVDPSGGPTRNEQFF
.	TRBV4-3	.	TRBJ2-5	TGCGCCAGCAGCCAAGATAATGGGGCCAAGACCCAGTACTTC	CASSQDNGAKTQYF
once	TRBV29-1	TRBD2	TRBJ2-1	TGCAGCGTTGCAGCGGGGGAAACCTACAATGAGCAGTTCTTC	CSVAAGETYNEQFF
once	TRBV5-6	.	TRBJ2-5	TGTGCCAGCAGCTTGGGAGATGCAGAGACCCAGTACTTC	CASSLGDAETQYF
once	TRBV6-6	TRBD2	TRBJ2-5	TGTGCCAGCAGAAAGCCGTGGGAGGCCGGGGGGGAGACCCAGTACTTC	CASRKPWEAGGETQYF
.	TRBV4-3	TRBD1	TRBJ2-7	TGCGCCAGCAGCCAAGAGAGAATTTACCAGGGGGTGTACGAGCAGTACTTC	CASSQERIYQGVYEQYF
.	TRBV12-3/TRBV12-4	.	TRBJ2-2	TGTGCCAGCAGTTTAAAGCAGTCGACTATTGGATCCGGGGAGCTGTTTTTT	CASSLKQSTIGSGELFF
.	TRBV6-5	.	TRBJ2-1	TGTGCCAGCAGAAGAAACAGGGAACAGGGGCAGTTCTTC	CASRRNREQGQFF
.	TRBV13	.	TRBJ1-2	TGTGCCAGCAGCTTTTTGATTCTTAACTATGGCTACACCTTC	CASSFLILNYGYTF
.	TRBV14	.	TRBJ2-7	TGTGCCAGCAGCCAAGATTGGTGGCGTCAGTACTTC	CASSQDWWRQYF
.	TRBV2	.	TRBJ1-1	TGTGCCATCAGGACACCTAACAACACTGAAGCTTTCTTT	CAIRTPNNTEAFF